A selection of T cell receptor beta chains follows, all from one sample in a study of early T cells in non-severe SARS-CoV-2 infection. TCRdb called the 5' RACE reads again in MiXCR, with one record for every CDR3 protein. This table holds more than 65,000 distinct CDR3 sequences, over 10% found once. Source material: whole blood. Receptors were obtained from an adult who was a healthcare worker with PCR-confirmed SARS-CoV-2 infection or an uninfected control (not recorded which). CDR3s include the opening cysteine and the closing phenylalanine or tryptophan. D genes are given only for firm matches. Only some rows state a clone size, as once, few, many or a class for expanded clones.

V gene	J gene	D gene	CDR3 length	clone size	CDR3 DNA	CDR3 protein
TRBV20-1	TRBJ1-2	.	16	few	TGCAGTGCTAGAGCCCCAGTCTCTTCCCTTGGCTATGGCTACACCTTC	CSARAPVSSLGYGYTF
TRBV5-1	TRBJ2-1	TRBD2	18	many	TGCGCCAGCAGCTTGTTTTCCAGCGGGAGGGCCATTAACAATGAGCAGTTCTTC	CASSLFSSGRAINNEQFF
TRBV6-1	TRBJ2-1	.	16	many	TGTGCCAGCAGTGAGATCGGGACCGAGGACCCCAATGAGCAGTTCTTC	CASSEIGTEDPNEQFF
TRBV7-8	TRBJ2-1	TRBD2	16	.	TGTGCCAGCAGCTCCCGGGACCTAGCGGGGGCGTATGAGCAGTTCTTC	CASSSRDLAGAYEQFF
TRBV28	TRBJ1-2	.	14	.	TGTGCCAGCAGTTTTCCCGACAGGACCTATGGCTACACCTTC	CASSFPDRTYGYTF
TRBV7-9	TRBJ2-7	.	13	.	TGTGCCAGCAGTACGATACGGTCCTACGAGCAGTACTTC	CASSTIRSYEQYF
TRBV6-6	TRBJ2-7	TRBD2	15	.	TGTGCCAGCACTCTCCGGACTAGCGGGAGTCGCGAGCAGTACTTC	CASTLRTSGSREQYF
TRBV29-1	TRBJ1-1	.	11	.	TGCAGCGTATGGAGTTTCCCTGAAGCTTTCTTT	CSVWSFPEAFF
TRBV7-6	TRBJ2-6	.	13	many	TGTGCCAGCAGCTTGGCTGGGGCCAACGTCCTGACTTTC	CASSLAGANVLTF
TRBV6-2/TRBV6-3	TRBJ2-3	.	14	.	TGTGCCAGCAGCCGAAGGATCGACAGAGATACGCAGTATTTT	CASSRRIDRDTQYF